The clone carrying this T cell receptor beta chain was detected only a few times. The sample belongs to a study of T-cell reconstitution after alpha-beta-depleted transplantation in children. For TCRbeta, the library was prepared with unique molecular identifiers. TCRdb fed the PCR reads into MiXCR, producing one record per CDR3 protein. Of around 600,000 distinct CDR3 sequences listed, 8% to 11% are singletons. This CDR3 spans 12 amino acids. Germline V gene data show CDR1 as MDHEN and CDR2 as SYDVKM. J lost 7 bases, V lost 3 bases, and 2 bases had no gene match. This sequence joins TRBV28 and TRBJ1-1; 7 bases line up with TRBD1. The clonotype was recovered from a human donor who donated a stem cell graft to a child with acute myeloid leukemia. Sequenced here: PBMCs from the stem cell graft donor, sampled from the stem cell graft. CDR3 nucleotide sequence: TGTGCCAGCAGTTTGGGACAGTTTGAAGCTTTCTTT. It codes for CASSLGQFEAFF.